This TCR beta chain derives from a study of cytomegalovirus exposure and HLA in healthy donors. Germline loops: CDR1 MNHEY, CDR2 SMNVEV (reference sequence). V was shortened by 6 bases and J by 8 bases, with 16 bases between the two germline ends. The CDR3 totals 14 residues. The table lists this clone with a count of one. Sequencing used immunoSEQ multiplex PCR; TCRdb keeps in-frame clones, though not all of them. Of more than 250,000 clones listed, about 92% are singletons. This clonotype was obtained from a woman aged 25 to 39 in good health and CMV-seronegative. The sample taken for sequencing was PBMCs. The chain is built from TRBV27 and TRBJ2-2, with D perhaps TRBD1 (6 bases). DNA for the CDR3: TGTGCCAGCAGAATCGGACAGCTTGTAGGGGAGCTGTTTTTT. Its translation: CASRIGQLVGELFF.